Reported below is one T cell receptor (beta chain). The clone's antigen remains unknown. No per-base quality is available; no much larger clone lies one base away. The data stem from a study of blood T cell repertoires in COVID-19 (TCRdb year 2020). Looking at the study overall: Samples covering the acute and convalescent phases of COVID-19 were provided by collaborators in the United States, Italy and Spain. The material from the prospective study consisted of cDNA or gDNA derived from T cells, B-cell-depleted T cells, or PBMCs. Deeply sampled blood TCRbeta repertoires from subjects exposed to, actively infected with, or recovered from COVID-19 were included in the dataset. A freely available public database, intended as a resource for researchers studying the immune response to SARS-CoV-2, is where the repertoires were released. The samples were drawn from two sources: the first 160 participants of the ongoing ImmuneRACE study, and 1,000 to 1,500 subjects contributed by 6 global collaborators. Sample metadata almost always included a de-identified subject ID, COVID-19 status, age in years and sex. HLA class I and class II types, where available, came from metadata supplied by the sample provider rather than from assay-based typing.

CDR1 and CDR2, per the germline V gene, are MNHEY and SVGAGI. V and J lose 6 bases and 7 bases, and a span of 13 bases separates them. Spanning cysteine to phenylalanine, the CDR3 consists of 14 amino acids. The DNA shown is the 42-base CDR3, in frame from base 1. Whole blood was collected in K2EDTA tubes by collaborating institutions according to the institutions' own protocols. For TCRbeta analysis, collaborator samples were shipped as frozen whole blood, as isolated PBMCs, or as DNA extracted from either sample type. What the authors observed across the whole study: The amount of clinical and demographic metadata varied by source and participant and was provided uncurated.

TCRbeta CDR3 regions were amplified from genomic DNA by means of the immunoSEQ Assay, a bias-controlled multiplex PCR. The study's processing was this. The number of nucleated cells in each sample was estimated from the amplification of reference gene primers within the assay. To quantify the absolute abundance of each unique TCRbeta CDR3 rearrangement, sequence reads were collapsed and filtered. For each sample, productive Simpson clonality was calculated as the square root of Simpson's diversity index over productive rearrangements. What TCRdb holds here is the immuneACCESS table cut down to in-frame rearrangements. Part of the clones is not present; checked against another copy, under half of the missing clones reflect an unresolved V gene, and the others are unexplained. V, J and clone size reflect that table, while D and trimming were determined from the DNA. Present in this sample are approximately 85,000 clones, 90% of which were seen just once. The leading ten clones occupy roughly 4.5% of the sample.

This receptor chain uses TRBV6-5 and TRBJ1-6, with the D gene uncertain. Input material: peripheral blood. The receptor was isolated from a woman aged 80 or over with active or convalescent COVID-19. The CDR3 region reads CASRWGDNNSPLHF. The DNA sequence reads TGTGCCAGCAGGTGGGGAGACAACAATTCACCCCTCCACTTT.